Each of the 32 T cell receptor beta chains below was sequenced from the same sample in a study of vaccination and CD4 T cells after COVID-19. The Oncomine TCR Beta short-read assay generated sequence data from the DNA of cultured CD4+ T cells. Each CDR3 protein is one row after TCRdb ran MiXCR on the PCR reads. Of about 25,000 distinct CDR3 sequences listed, roughly 49% are singletons. No cognate antigen is known for these TCRs. Specified treatment: approximately nine-day PBMC culture with coronavirus spike peptide pools or control peptides (ViraFEST assay). The specimen sequenced was CD4+ T cells from blood, cultured in vitro. These receptor sequences come from a human donor who had recovered from COVID-19.

This clonotype was counted between two and nine times. DNA of the CDR3: TGTGCCAGCAGCTTAGCAGCGGTGGGCACCGGGGAGCTGTTTTTT. As protein: CASSLAAVGTGELFF. J is TRBJ2-2 and V is TRBV11-3; a weak D match, TRBD2 (5 bases). The CDR3 contains 15 residues. Per the germline V gene, CDR1 is SGHNT and CDR2 is YENEEA. Trimming cost V 1 base and J 4 bases, with 10 bases left between them.

V usage is TRBV7-2 and J usage is TRBJ1-4; 8 bases agree with TRBD1. J lost 7 bases, V lost 5 bases, and 6 bases had no gene match. The germline gives CDR1 SGHTA, CDR2 FQGNSA. This CDR3 has 14 amino acids. The DNA of the CDR3 is TGTGCCAGCAGCCCGGACAGGGCTGGTGAAAAACTGTTTTTT. It translates to CASSPDRAGEKLFF.

V gene TRBV15 combines with J gene TRBJ2-3; 7 bases line up with TRBD1. After removal of 4 bases from V and 0 bases from J, the junction contained 4 bases not matched to a gene. This CDR3 has 15 residues. Germline V lookup: CDR1 LNHNV, CDR2 YYDKDF (reference sequence). The CDR3, as DNA: TGTGCCACCAGCATGCCAGGGGGAAGCACAGATACGCAGTATTTT. This sequence encodes CATSMPGGSTDTQYF.

This clonotype appeared a few times. The V call is TRBV6-1, the J call TRBJ1-2; D is possibly TRBD1 (5 bases). The CDR3 covers 15 residues. CDR1 and CDR2 from the germline V gene are MNHNS and SASEGT. V shed 6 bases and J shed 2 bases, with 16 bases lying between them. The CDR3 coding sequence is TGTGCCAGCAGCCCCCGGGGTGGGGCCAACTATGGCTACACCTTC. This codes for CASSPRGGANYGYTF.

This clonotype occurred once. The chain links TRBV27 to TRBJ2-3, with D perhaps TRBD2 (5 bases). Germline V CDR1 and CDR2: MNHEY, SMNVEV (reference sequence). The CDR3 loop spans 17 amino acids. The ends were cut back, 2 bases at V and 4 bases at J, with 19 bases in the middle. CDR3 region: CASSLRSGGLRADTQYF. Written as DNA, the CDR3 is TGTGCCAGCAGTTTAAGGAGCGGAGGTCTCCGAGCAGATACGCAGTATTTT.

A few counts support this clonotype. In DNA, the CDR3 is TGTGCCAGCAGTTTGGTTGGAGAGACCCAGTACTTC. Translation: CASSLVGETQYF. V gene TRBV28 combines with J gene TRBJ2-5; D unclear. CDR3 length: 12 amino acids. The V end was cut by 3 bases, the J end by 4 bases, with 6 bases between. Germline CDR1 MDHEN, CDR2 SYDVKM.

The chain joins TRBV12-3 or TRBV12-4 to TRBJ2-2; D unclear. This CDR3 has 15 amino acids. The V and J ends lost 4 bases and 3 bases respectively, with 12 bases between them. In DNA form, the CDR3 reads TGTGCCAGCAGTTCACCCCGACCGGACACCGGGGAGCTGTTTTTT. Translated: CASSSPRPDTGELFF.

This chain uses TRBV20-1 with TRBJ1-4, with 8 bases matching TRBD1. CDR1 DFQATT and CDR2 SNEGSKA come from the germline V gene (reference sequence). The CDR3 spans 17 residues. The V segment lost 2 bases and the J segment 3 bases; nucleotides outside the gene matches: 11. The CDR3 loop is CSARRLGQGAANEKLFF. CDR3 DNA: TGCAGTGCTAGAAGACTAGGGCAGGGGGCGGCTAATGAAAAACTGTTTTTT.

The chain carries TRBV7-9 and TRBJ1-1; 9 positions match TRBD1. Per the germline V gene, CDR1 is SEHNR and CDR2 is FQNEAQ (reference sequence). There are 15 residues in the CDR3. The V segment lost 2 bases and the J segment 3 bases; nucleotides outside the gene matches: 4. For the CDR3, the DNA is TGTGCCAGCAGCTTACGCCGGGACAGGGACACTGAAGCTTTCTTT. Amino acids: CASSLRRDRDTEAFF.

Concerning this clonotype itself: At one end the junction does not follow the germline gene, possibly because of a read error. The genes are TRBV7-9 and TRBJ2-6, with D possibly being TRBD1 or TRBD2 (6 bases each). Germline values: CDR1 SEHNR, CDR2 FQNEAQ (reference sequence). This CDR3 has 17 residues. DNA for the CDR3: TGTGCCAGCACCTTAGACCGAGGGGGGTCTGGGGCCAACGTCCTGACTTTC. It encodes CASTLDRGGSGANVLTF.

The CDR3 protein is CASSNVGATGYTF. CDR3 in DNA: TGTGCCAGCTCCAATGTAGGTGCTACTGGCTACACCTTC. The gene calls are TRBV7-2 and TRBJ1-2; D is undetermined. Germline V gives CDR1 SGHTA, CDR2 FQGNSA. The V end lost 8 bases, the J end lost 7 bases, and 17 bases lay between the germline ends. CDR3 length equals 13 residues.

The CDR3 DNA follows: TGTGCCAGCAGCCCTCCAAGGGACAGGGGCGCTAACTATGGCTACACCTTC. It encodes CASSPPRDRGANYGYTF. The V and J genes are TRBV7-9 and TRBJ1-2, with 10 bases matching TRBD1. The CDR3 covers 17 residues. Germline values: CDR1 SEHNR, CDR2 FQNEAQ (reference sequence). V dropped 5 bases and J dropped 0; count of bases not matched to a gene: 9.

This chain connects TRBV6-1 to TRBJ2-3; weak D call: TRBD1 (6 bases). This CDR3 has 13 amino acids. Trimming took off 4 bases at V and 2 bases at J, with 7 bases between the two ends. CDR1 is MNHNS, CDR2 SASEGT, per germline. The CDR3 region is CASSAGDTDTQYF. The CDR3 bases are TGTGCCAGCAGTGCAGGGGACACAGATACGCAGTATTTT.

The chain has TRBV18 and TRBJ1-2, with 9 bases identical to TRBD1. V trimming: 4 bases; J trimming: 10 bases; junction bases outside the gene matches: 13. Germline V lookup: CDR1 KGHSH, CDR2 LQKENI. There are 15 residues in the CDR3. For the CDR3, the DNA is TGTGCCAGCTCACAAGATCTGGGACAGGGAGTCGACTACACCTTC. Translating gives CASSQDLGQGVDYTF. The variable domain in full, with the rest retrieved from reference TRBV18 and TRBJ1-2, is NAGVMQNPRHLVRRRGQEARLRCSPMKGHSHVYWYRQLPEEGLKFMVYLQKENIIDESGMPKERFSAEFPKEGPSILRIQQVVRGDSAAYFCASSQDLGQGVDYTFGSGTRLTVV.

The chain recombines TRBV27 with TRBJ2-7; perhaps TRBD1 as D (6 bases). This CDR3 contains 14 residues. CDR1 and CDR2 (germline): MNHEY, SMNVEV (reference sequence). Trimming took off 4 bases at V and 6 bases at J, with 16 bases between the two ends. The CDR3 spells CASSWGQGSGEQYF. The CDR3, as DNA: TGTGCCAGCAGTTGGGGGCAGGGAAGTGGCGAGCAGTACTTC.

This clonotype was recorded a few times. The chain couples TRBV20-1 to TRBJ2-2; TRBD2 might be the D (5 bases). Germline loops: CDR1 DFQATT, CDR2 SNEGSKA (reference sequence). The CDR3 spans 12 residues. Between the trimmed V and J ends, which lost 3 bases and 5 bases, there was a span of 7 bases. The CDR3 bases are TGCAGTGCTAGCGGGATAACCGGGGAGCTGTTTTTT. This gives the protein CSASGITGELFF.

J is TRBJ2-1 and V is TRBV28; TRBD2 matches 13 bases. The V and J ends lost 5 bases and 3 bases, in that order; junction bases with no gene match: 10. The CDR3 sequence is 18 residues long. CDR1 and CDR2 (germline): MDHEN, SYDVKM. Here the CDR3 DNA reads TGTGCCAGCAGTCTGACTAGCGGGAGGTTCTACAACTACAATGAGCAGTTCTTC. Translating it yields CASSLTSGRFYNYNEQFF.

This clonotype was detected only once. The chain carries TRBV12-5 and TRBJ2-6, with TRBD1 as a possible D gene (5 bases). CDR3 size: 14 residues. Germline V gene lookup returns CDR1 LGHNT and CDR2 FRNRAP. The ends were cut back, 6 bases at V and 1 base at J, with 7 bases in the middle. The CDR3 DNA reads TGTGCTAGTGGACCAGGGTCTGGGGCCAACGTCCTGACTTTC. It encodes CASGPGSGANVLTF.

This chain uses TRBV2 with TRBJ1-1; D is unclear. With 5 bases removed from V and 0 bases from J, the gap between germline ends came to 13 bases. This CDR3 has 15 residues. Germline CDR1 SNHLY, CDR2 FYNNEI. For the CDR3, the DNA is TGTGCCAGCAGTCCGAACGGGATCATGAACACTGAAGCTTTCTTT. Its protein is CASSPNGIMNTEAFF.

This chain connects TRBV7-9 to TRBJ2-7, with a weak D call TRBD1 (6 bases). CDR1 is SEHNR, CDR2 FQNEAQ, per germline (reference sequence). The CDR3 runs to 16 residues. Trimming shortened V by 0 bases and J by 1 base, and 13 bases separated the two germline ends. DNA of the CDR3: TGTGCCAGCAGCTTAGCTACAGGGTGGGGATCCTACGAGCAGTACTTC. Translated: CASSLATGWGSYEQYF.

The sample holds a few counts of this clonotype. The J gene is TRBJ1-2, the V gene TRBV19; D ambiguous. The germline gives CDR1 LNHDA, CDR2 SQIVND (reference sequence). The CDR3 is 13 amino acids. Trimming left V 1 base short and J 8 bases short, with 11 bases between. DNA of the CDR3: TGTGCCAGTAGTATAGGGCCAGCCCTCGGCTACACCTTC. Amino acid sequence: CASSIGPALGYTF.

The rearrangement links TRBV5-1 to TRBJ2-3; D unresolved. V dropped 3 bases and J dropped 0 bases, with 8 bases sitting between them. The CDR3 loop spans 14 amino acids. Germline loops: CDR1 SGHRS, CDR2 YFSETQ. The CDR3 loop reads CASSSPDSTDTQYF. CDR3 DNA sequence: TGCGCCAGCAGCTCACCCGACAGCACAGATACGCAGTATTTT.

The V call is TRBV6-5, the J call TRBJ1-3; D might be TRBD1 (5 bases). Germline-derived CDR1 and CDR2 are MNHEY and SVGAGI. CDR3 size: 15 residues. Trimming took 4 bases from V and 0 from J, leaving 10 bases between them. The CDR3 nucleotides are TGTGCCAGCAGTTCCACAGGCGGCTCTGGAAACACCATATATTTT. It encodes CASSSTGGSGNTIYF.

This clonotype was seen a handful of times. The rearrangement links TRBV11-1 to TRBJ1-1, with D unclear. This CDR3 region has 13 residues. Per the germline V gene, CDR1 is SGHAT and CDR2 is FQDESV (reference sequence). V was pared by 3 bases and J by 3 bases, with 8 bases between. The CDR3 region is CASSFGSDTEAFF. CDR3 nucleotide sequence: TGTGCCAGCAGCTTCGGTTCGGACACTGAAGCTTTCTTT.

V is TRBV6-5 and J is TRBJ2-1; no clear D. The end of the DNA is better explained by TRBJ2-7, so the J call may be wrong. The length of the CDR3 is 15 residues. Germline V lookup: CDR1 MNHEY, CDR2 SVGAGI. This CDR3 is CASSYGTGRSYEQYF. The CDR3 region has the DNA TGTGCCAGCAGTTACGGTACCGGTCGTTCCTACGAGCAGTACTTC.

In its sample, this clonotype was seen a few times. The genes are TRBV6-1 and TRBJ1-5; TRBD1 is a possible D gene (6 bases). Per germline, CDR1 MNHNS and CDR2 SASEGT. Trimming removed 6 bases from V and 4 bases from J, with 10 bases in between. The CDR3 totals 13 residues. CDR3 bases: TGTGCCAGCAGGGACAGCGAGAATCAGCCCCAGCATTTT. Amino acid sequence: CASRDSENQPQHF.

In this sample, this clonotype turned up once. The chain uses TRBV10-3 and TRBJ2-5; 7 positions agree with TRBD2. Trimming at V came to 0 bases and at J to 5 bases, leaving 6 bases not matched to a gene. The CDR3 sequence is 15 residues long. CDR1 and CDR2 from the germline V gene are ENHRY and SYGVKD. The CDR3 DNA reads as TGTGCCATCAGTGAGTCGAGAGGGAGGGTGGAGACCCAGTACTTC. As protein: CAISESRGRVETQYF.

The chain combines TRBV10-1 with TRBJ1-5, with D perhaps matching TRBD1 (6 bases). Germline V gene data show CDR1 as WNHNN and CDR2 as SYGVQD (reference sequence). This CDR3 has 17 residues. Trimming shortened V by 10 bases and J by 4 bases, and 26 bases separated the two germline ends. The CDR3 nucleotides read TGCGCCATGCTCCCATTCCCGGGGGGCGGGTTAAATCAGCCCCAGCATTTT. It yields the protein CAMLPFPGGGLNQPQHF.

This clonotype was recorded a few times. This chain uses TRBV7-9 with TRBJ2-5, with no clear D. The CDR3 has 14 residues. V dropped 5 bases and J dropped 1 base, with 11 bases sitting between them. CDR1 SEHNR and CDR2 FQNEAQ come from the germline V gene (reference sequence). CDR3: CASSQHQGQETQYF. Written as DNA, the CDR3 is TGTGCCAGCAGCCAGCACCAAGGCCAAGAGACCCAGTACTTC.

The V and J genes are TRBV27 and TRBJ1-1; no firm D call. Germline V CDR1 and CDR2: MNHEY, SMNVEV (reference sequence). Trimming removed 7 bases from V and 0 bases from J, with 9 bases in between. The CDR3 runs 13 residues. The CDR3, as DNA: TGTGCCAGCAAGGGCCTTATGAACACTGAAGCTTTCTTT. Amino acids: CASKGLMNTEAFF.

Only a few counts were recorded for this clonotype. This rearrangement joins TRBV20-1 to TRBJ1-1, with D unclear. V lost 5 bases and J 5 bases, leaving 15 bases between the germline ends. Germline CDR1 is DFQATT and CDR2 is SNEGSKA (reference sequence). The CDR3 length is 13 residues. The CDR3 sequence: CSAPPFRGTEAFF. The CDR3 DNA reads as TGCAGTGCTCCGCCTTTTCGGGGTACTGAAGCTTTCTTT.

Comments on this clonotype: The junction and the germline gene differ at one end; a read error may be behind it. This chain uses TRBV2 with TRBJ1-2, with 11 bases fitting TRBD1. The CDR3 has 18 amino acids. Germline assignment: CDR1 SNHLY and CDR2 FYNNEI. CDR3 nucleotide sequence: TGTGCCAGCAGCGAAGCGCTTCGGACAGGGGGCGTTAACTATGGCTACACCTTC. Residues: CASSEALRTGGVNYGYTF.